Shown below are 2 T cell receptor beta chains from a single sample sequenced in a study of blood T cell repertoires in COVID-19. The repertoire was sequenced with immunoSEQ multiplex PCR; TCRdb's copy has only in-frame clones and lacks some. The repertoire holds roughly 200,000 clones, with 89% as singletons. Sequencing was done on a sample of PBMCs or T cells enriched from blood (not recorded which). The receptors shown here come from a woman aged 40 to 50 with acute COVID-19.

The CDR3 is CASSPGTSGGEEQYF. The CDR3 nucleotides are TGTGCCAGCAGTCCTGGGACTAGCGGGGGGGAGGAGCAGTACTTC. The V gene is TRBV28, the J gene TRBJ2-7; 16 bases line up with TRBD2. CDR1 and CDR2 (germline): MDHEN, SYDVKM. The CDR3 runs to 15 residues. V shed 5 bases, J shed 7 bases, and the junction held 5 bases outside the gene matches.

The gene calls are TRBV19 and TRBJ2-5; 9 bases map to TRBD1. CDR1 and CDR2 (germline): LNHDA, SQIVND (reference sequence). This CDR3 is built from 16 residues. V lost 3 bases to trimming and J lost 5 bases; unmatched junction nucleotides: 10. The CDR3 nucleotides are TGTGCCAGTAGTATCCGACCGGGACAGGGAGTGGAGACCCAGTACTTC. This gives the protein CASSIRPGQGVETQYF.